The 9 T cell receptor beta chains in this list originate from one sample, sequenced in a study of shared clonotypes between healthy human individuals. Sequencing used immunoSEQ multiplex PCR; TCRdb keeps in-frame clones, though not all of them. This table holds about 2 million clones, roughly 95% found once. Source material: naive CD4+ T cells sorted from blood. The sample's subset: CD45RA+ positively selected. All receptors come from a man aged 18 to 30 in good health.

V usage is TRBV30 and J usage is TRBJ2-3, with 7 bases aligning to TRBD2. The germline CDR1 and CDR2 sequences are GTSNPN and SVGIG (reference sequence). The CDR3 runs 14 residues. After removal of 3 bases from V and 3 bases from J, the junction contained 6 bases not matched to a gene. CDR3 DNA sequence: TGTGCCTGGAGGGTCGCGGGGGAAACAGATACGCAGTATTTT. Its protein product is CAWRVAGETDTQYF.

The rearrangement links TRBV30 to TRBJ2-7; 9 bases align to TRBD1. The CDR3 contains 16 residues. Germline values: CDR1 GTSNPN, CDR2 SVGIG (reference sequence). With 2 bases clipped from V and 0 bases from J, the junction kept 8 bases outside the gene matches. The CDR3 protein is CAWSRFGTGSSYEQYF. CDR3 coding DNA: TGTGCCTGGAGTCGTTTTGGGACAGGGAGCTCCTACGAGCAGTACTTC.

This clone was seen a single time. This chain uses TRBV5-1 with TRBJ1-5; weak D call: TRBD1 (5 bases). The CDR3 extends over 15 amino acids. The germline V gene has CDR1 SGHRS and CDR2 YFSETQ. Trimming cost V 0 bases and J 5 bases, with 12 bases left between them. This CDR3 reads CASSLESGDDQPQHF. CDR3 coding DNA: TGCGCCAGCAGCTTGGAGTCGGGGGACGATCAGCCCCAGCATTTT.

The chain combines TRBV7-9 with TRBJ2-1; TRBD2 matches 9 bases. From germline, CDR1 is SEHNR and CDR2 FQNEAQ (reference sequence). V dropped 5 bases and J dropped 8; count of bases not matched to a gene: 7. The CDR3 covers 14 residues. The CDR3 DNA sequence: TGTGCCAGCAGCCAGGGACTAGCTGTCCATGAGCAGTTCTTC. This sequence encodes CASSQGLAVHEQFF.

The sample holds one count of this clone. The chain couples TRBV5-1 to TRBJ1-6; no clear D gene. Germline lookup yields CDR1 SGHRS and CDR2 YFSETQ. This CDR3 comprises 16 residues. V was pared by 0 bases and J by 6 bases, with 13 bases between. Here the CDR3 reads CASSLGQPRGNSPLHF. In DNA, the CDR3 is TGCGCCAGCAGCTTGGGTCAGCCTCGGGGTAATTCACCCCTCCACTTT.

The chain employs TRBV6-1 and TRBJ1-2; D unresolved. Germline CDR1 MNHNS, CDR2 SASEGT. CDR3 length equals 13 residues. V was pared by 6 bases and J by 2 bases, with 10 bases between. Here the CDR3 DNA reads TGTGCCAGCAGGCCGGGCGGAAACTATGGCTACACCTTC. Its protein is CASRPGGNYGYTF.

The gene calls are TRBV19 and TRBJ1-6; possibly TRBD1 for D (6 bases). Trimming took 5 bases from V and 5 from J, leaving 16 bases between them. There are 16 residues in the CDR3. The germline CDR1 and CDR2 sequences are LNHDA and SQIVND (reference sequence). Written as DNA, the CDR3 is TGTGCCAGTAGTGTCACAGGGTTCATCCATAATTCACCCCTCCACTTT. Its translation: CASSVTGFIHNSPLHF.

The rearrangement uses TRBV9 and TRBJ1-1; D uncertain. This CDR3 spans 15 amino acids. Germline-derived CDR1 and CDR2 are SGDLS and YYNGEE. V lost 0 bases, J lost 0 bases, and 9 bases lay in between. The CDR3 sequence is CASSVDPNMNTEAFF. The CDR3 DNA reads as TGTGCCAGCAGCGTAGATCCCAATATGAACACTGAAGCTTTCTTT.

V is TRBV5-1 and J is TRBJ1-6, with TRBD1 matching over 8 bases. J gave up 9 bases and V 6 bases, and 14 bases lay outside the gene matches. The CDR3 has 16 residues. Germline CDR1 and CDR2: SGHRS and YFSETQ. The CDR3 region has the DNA TGCGCCAGCAAAAATGAGGACAGGGAAGTCAGTTCACCCCTCCACTTT. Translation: CASKNEDREVSSPLHF.